This TCR beta chain derives from a study of T cells of healthy individuals. This clonotype occurred many times. TCRdb used MiXCR to reprocess the 5' RACE reads, holding one entry per CDR3 protein. The table shows more than 85,000 distinct CDR3 sequences, with 17% occurring only once. Trimming at V came to 0 bases and at J to 2 bases, leaving 6 bases not matched to a gene. CDR1 and CDR2 (germline): MNHEY, SVGAGI. This CDR3 has 17 amino acids. This receptor was identified in a human donor in good health. The chain joins TRBV6-5 to TRBJ2-7; TRBD2 aligns across 11 bases. The CDR3 spells CASSYSRGSGGAYEQYF. The CDR3 DNA sequence: TGTGCCAGCAGTTACTCGAGAGGTAGCGGGGGGGCCTACGAGCAGTACTTC.